The clone carrying this T cell receptor (beta chain) occurred once. The CDR3 extends over 12 amino acids. V lost 6 bases and J 4 bases, leaving 9 bases between the germline ends. Germline V CDR1 and CDR2: LNHDA, SQIVND (reference sequence). This record comes from a study of breast tumors, draining lymph nodes, adjacent tissues. One entry per CDR3 protein results from TCRdb running MiXCR on the multiplex PCR reads. Of about 15,000 distinct CDR3 sequences detected, roughly three fifths appear once; the ten largest clones hold under 30%. The chain joins TRBV19 to TRBJ1-2; D is undetermined. The receptor was derived from a female donor with breast cancer. Some clones in this sample may be carry-over from other donors' samples. Sample: tumor-adjacent breast tissue. CDR3 DNA sequence: TGTGCCAGTAGCCCTAGTTCCTATGGCTACACCTTC. This encodes CASSPSSYGYTF. The variable domain in full, with the rest retrieved from reference TRBV19 and TRBJ1-2, is DGGITQSPKYLFRKEGQNVTLSCEQNLNHDAMYWYRQDPGQGLRLIYYSQIVNDFQKGDIAEGYSVSREKKESFPLTVTSAQKNPTAFYLCASSPSSYGYTFGSGTRLTVV.